This T cell receptor (beta chain) was sequenced for a study of T-cell memory formation after mild COVID-19. Study findings and constraints: That cross-reactive memory joined was suggested by some responding clones appearing in pre-infection memory. There was no confirmation that second-wave clones peaking on day 37 were SARS-CoV-2 specific. CD4/CD8 balance characterized clones contracting day 15 to 85, and CD4+ skew characterized later expanders.

TCRdb analysed the 5' RACE reads with MiXCR anew, one entry per CDR3 protein. The sample consists of about 430,000 distinct CDR3 sequences, roughly 18% of them appearing once. This CDR3 contains 17 residues. Germline V gives CDR1 SGHVS, CDR2 FQNEAQ. Germline trimming cut 1 base from V and 5 bases from J; bases unmatched to any gene: 5. This clonotype was seen only a few times. Its antigen is currently unknown. The TCR sequence derives from a man younger than 30 who had mild COVID-19 (a few samples of this study predate the infection). Cell type and time point are not known. Material for sequencing was PBMCs or a T cell subset sorted from them (not recorded which). The V gene is TRBV7-8, the J gene TRBJ2-2; 12 nucleotides agree with TRBD1. The CDR3 sequence is CASSLGTGQGATGELFF. The CDR3 DNA is TGTGCCAGCAGCTTAGGAACGGGACAGGGGGCAACCGGGGAGCTGTTTTTT.